This T cell receptor (beta chain) derives from a study of beta chain features in type 1 diabetes. Study-wide findings and caveats: The study found moderately but significantly shorter TCRB CDR3s in all four CD4+ subsets of Type 1 diabetes patients. Fewer junction insertions and more nucleotide deletions appeared in type 1 diabetes patients.

The CDR3 is 16 amino acids. Looked up from germline, CDR1 is MNHEY and CDR2 is SMNVEV (reference sequence). The germline V and J ends were trimmed by 10 bases and 0 bases, with 16 bases remaining between them. Per donor, one heparinised blood draw averaged around 120 mL. Comments on this clone: Its antigen is unidentified.

Expressed TCRB transcripts were sequenced because the entire RNA isolate underwent reverse transcription. Produced via immunoSEQ multiplex PCR; TCRdb's table is partial and in-frame only. Here the sample spans about 470,000 clones, about 30% being singletons. The clonotype was recovered from a man between 18 and 35 years old in good health. Source material: naive CD4+ T cells from blood. This chain links TRBV27 with TRBJ2-6, with a weak D call TRBD1 (6 bases). CDR3 sequence reads: CATSDRFFSGANVLTF. DNA for the CDR3: TGTGCCACTAGTGACAGGTTCTTCTCTGGGGCCAACGTCCTGACTTTC.